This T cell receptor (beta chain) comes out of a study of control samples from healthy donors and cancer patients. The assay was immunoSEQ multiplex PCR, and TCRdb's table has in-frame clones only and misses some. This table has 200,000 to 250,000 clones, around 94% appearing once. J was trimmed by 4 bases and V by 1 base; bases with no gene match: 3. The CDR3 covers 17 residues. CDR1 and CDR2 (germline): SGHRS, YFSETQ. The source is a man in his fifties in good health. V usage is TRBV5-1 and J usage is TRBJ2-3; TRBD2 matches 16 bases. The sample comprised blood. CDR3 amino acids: CASSLWGLAGGPDTQYF. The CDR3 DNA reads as TGCGCCAGCAGCTTGTGGGGACTAGCGGGGGGGCCAGATACGCAGTATTTT.